These 18 T cell receptor beta chains came from one sample sequenced in a study of cytomegalovirus exposure and HLA in healthy donors. 60 Vbeta and 13 Jbeta primers were used in PCR. The data were produced by immunoSEQ multiplex PCR, yet TCRdb's version contains in-frame clones alone and is incomplete. In the table there are around 170,000 clones, about 81% of which are singletons. The sequencing input was PBMCs. All receptors derive from a woman younger than 35 in good health and CMV-seronegative.

This rearrangement joins TRBV7-9 to TRBJ2-7; weak D call: TRBD1 (5 bases). This CDR3 contains 14 residues. Trimming pared 5 bases from V and 2 bases from J, leaving 13 bases between. Germline V gives CDR1 SEHNR, CDR2 FQNEAQ (reference sequence). This chain's CDR3 is CASSGRQQTYEQYF. Here the CDR3 DNA reads TGTGCCAGCAGCGGGCGACAGCAAACCTACGAGCAGTACTTC.

V gene TRBV5-1 combines with J gene TRBJ1-6, with 10 bases that match TRBD1. The CDR3 has 15 amino acids. Germline trimming cut 4 bases from V and 10 bases from J; bases unmatched to any gene: 8. From germline, CDR1 is SGHRS and CDR2 YFSETQ. The CDR3 DNA reads as TGCGCCAGCAGCGGAGGGACAGGGGATGGCTCACCCCTCCACTTT. Translation gives CASSGGTGDGSPLHF.

This chain links TRBV19 with TRBJ1-1, with unresolved D. Germline loops: CDR1 LNHDA, CDR2 SQIVND (reference sequence). The CDR3 consists of 14 residues. Deletions cut 1 base from V and 1 base from J, with 7 bases between. CDR3 coding DNA: TGTGCCAGTAGTATAGTCCCAGAGAACACTGAAGCTTTCTTT. Protein product: CASSIVPENTEAFF.

The chain combines TRBV28 with TRBJ2-2, with TRBD1 matching 7 bases. V lost 7 bases, J lost 5 bases, and 10 bases stayed unmatched. This CDR3 has 15 residues. Germline V CDR1 and CDR2: MDHEN, SYDVKM. The CDR3: CASMVDRVSTGELFF. The CDR3 DNA sequence: TGTGCCAGCATGGTAGACAGGGTCTCGACCGGGGAGCTGTTTTTT. Looking up the rest from reference TRBV28 and TRBJ2-2 gives the full variable domain: DVKVTQSSRYLVKRTGEKVFLECVQDMDHENMFWYRQDPGLGLRLIYFSYDVKMKEKGDIPEGYSVSREKKERFSLILESASTNQTSMYLCASMVDRVSTGELFFGEGSRLTVL.

The V and J genes are TRBV28 and TRBJ2-1, with a tentative D call TRBD1 (6 bases). Germline V lookup: CDR1 MDHEN, CDR2 SYDVKM. Trimming removed 7 bases from V and 0 bases from J, with 13 bases in between. The CDR3 spans 15 residues. CDR3 sequence reads: CASTSPGASYNEQFF. CDR3 coding DNA: TGTGCCAGCACCTCCCCAGGGGCCTCCTACAATGAGCAGTTCTTC.

The chain uses TRBV29-1 and TRBJ1-2; D is uncertain. In germline, CDR1 is SQVTM, CDR2 ANQGSEA. The CDR3 runs to 13 residues. V lost 5 bases, J lost 4 bases, and 14 bases lay in between. CDR3 sequence reads: CSVPRSGSYGYTF. CDR3 sequence (DNA): TGCAGCGTTCCGAGGTCGGGGAGCTATGGCTACACCTTC.

This rearrangement joins TRBV9 to TRBJ2-2, with 10 bases lining up with TRBD2. The CDR3 has 16 amino acids. CDR1 and CDR2 (germline): SGDLS, YYNGEE. After removal of 3 bases from V and 3 bases from J, the junction contained 5 bases not matched to a gene. CDR3 loop: CASSASGRGYTGELFF. CDR3 in DNA: TGTGCCAGCAGCGCAAGCGGGAGGGGATACACCGGGGAGCTGTTTTTT. Full variable domain (remainder filled in from reference TRBV9 and TRBJ2-2): DSGVTQTPKHLITATGQRVTLRCSPRSGDLSVYWYQQSLDQGLQFLIQYYNGEERAKGNILERFSAQQFPDLHSELNLSSLELGDSALYFCASSASGRGYTGELFFGEGSRLTVL.

The J gene is TRBJ2-3, the V gene TRBV5-4; TRBD2 agrees at 9 bases. Germline V lookup: CDR1 SGHNT, CDR2 YYREEE (reference sequence). The ends lost 1 base at V and 1 base at J; junction bases unmatched: 1. The CDR3 contains 15 residues. This chain's CDR3 is CASSLLAGGTDTQYF. The CDR3 region has the DNA TGTGCCAGCAGCTTGTTAGCGGGGGGCACAGATACGCAGTATTTT.

This clone was seen a handful of times. V gene TRBV4-2 combines with J gene TRBJ2-7; 8 bases align to TRBD2. The V and J ends lost 1 base and 4 bases, in that order; junction bases with no gene match: 6. The CDR3 has 15 amino acids. Germline V gene lookup returns CDR1 LGHNA and CDR2 YNFKEQ. The CDR3 is CASSQGVSGTYEQYF. Here the CDR3 DNA reads TGTGCCAGCAGCCAAGGAGTTAGCGGGACTTACGAGCAGTACTTC.

The chain joins TRBV4-1 to TRBJ2-7; TRBD1 aligns across 7 bases. Germline V gene sequence: CDR1 MGHRA, CDR2 YSYEKL. The trim removed 0 bases at V and 1 base at J, leaving 6 bases unmatched. This CDR3 has 16 residues. The CDR3 region has the DNA TGCGCCAGCAGCCAAGATAGAGAGGGGGCATCCTACGAGCAGTACTTC. As protein: CASSQDREGASYEQYF.

The J gene is TRBJ2-7, the V gene TRBV6-6; 7 nucleotides agree with TRBD1. V lost 5 bases and J lost 4; bases outside the gene matches: 8. The CDR3 runs 14 residues. Germline V gene sequence: CDR1 MNHNY, CDR2 SVGAGI (reference sequence). The CDR3 sequence: CASSIGQAVYEQYF. The CDR3 DNA sequence: TGTGCCAGCAGTATTGGACAGGCGGTTTACGAGCAGTACTTC.

This chain connects TRBV7-9 to TRBJ1-1; D is perhaps TRBD1 (5 bases). The CDR3 length is 14 residues. Germline CDR1 reads SEHNR; CDR2 reads FQNEAQ (reference sequence). Between the trimmed V and J ends, which lost 5 bases and 5 bases, there was a span of 15 bases. The CDR3 protein is CASSRGGAVTEAFF. CDR3 bases: TGTGCCAGCAGCAGAGGCGGGGCCGTGACTGAAGCTTTCTTT.

This sequence joins TRBV28 and TRBJ2-1, with 10 bases fitting TRBD2. V lost 6 bases to trimming and J lost 4 bases; unmatched junction nucleotides: 9. In germline, CDR1 is MDHEN, CDR2 SYDVKM. The length of the CDR3 is 16 residues. The CDR3 DNA sequence: TGTGCCAGCAGCTCCGGGGGAGCGGGAGGGTACAATGAGCAGTTCTTC. Its translation is CASSSGGAGGYNEQFF.

This clone came up once. V is TRBV30 and J is TRBJ1-5, with D uncertain. The V gene's germline CDR1 is GTSNPN and CDR2 SVGIG (reference sequence). This CDR3 has 17 residues. V dropped 5 bases and J dropped 0 bases, with 20 bases sitting between them. Here the CDR3 reads CAWSAGSSHISNQPQHF. The CDR3 bases are TGTGCCTGGTCCGCGGGAAGTAGCCATATTAGCAATCAGCCCCAGCATTTT.

This clone was recorded once. V gene TRBV5-1 combines with J gene TRBJ2-7; TRBD1 matches at 7 bases. V shed 4 bases and J 2 bases; nucleotides not matched to a gene: 6. Looked up from germline, CDR1 is SGHRS and CDR2 is YFSETQ. The length of the CDR3 is 14 residues. The chain's CDR3 is CASSPGQLTYEQYF. In DNA, the CDR3 is TGCGCCAGCAGCCCGGGACAGCTGACCTACGAGCAGTACTTC.

The J gene is TRBJ1-2, the V gene TRBV28; D is undetermined. Trimming removed 1 base at V and 1 base at J, with 7 bases between. The germline V gene has CDR1 MDHEN and CDR2 SYDVKM. The CDR3 has 14 amino acids. CDR3 coding DNA: TGTGCCAGCAGTTTATCAACGGGTAACTATGGCTACACCTTC. Translation gives CASSLSTGNYGYTF.

This sequence joins TRBV28 and TRBJ1-5; no definite D call. The CDR3 totals 13 residues. The germline CDR1 and CDR2 sequences are MDHEN and SYDVKM. V lost 6 bases and J 4 bases, leaving 10 bases between the germline ends. The CDR3 sequence: CASRPGLNQPQHF. The CDR3 coding sequence is TGTGCCAGCAGACCCGGACTAAATCAGCCCCAGCATTTT.

V and J are TRBV27 and TRBJ1-1, with 9 bases identical to TRBD1. The CDR3 spans 13 residues. Germline V CDR1 and CDR2: MNHEY, SMNVEV (reference sequence). J lost 6 bases, V lost 9 bases, and 8 bases had no gene match. CDR3 in DNA: TGTGCCAGTACAGGGGGCGATCTCCCTGAAGCTTTCTTT. As protein: CASTGGDLPEAFF.